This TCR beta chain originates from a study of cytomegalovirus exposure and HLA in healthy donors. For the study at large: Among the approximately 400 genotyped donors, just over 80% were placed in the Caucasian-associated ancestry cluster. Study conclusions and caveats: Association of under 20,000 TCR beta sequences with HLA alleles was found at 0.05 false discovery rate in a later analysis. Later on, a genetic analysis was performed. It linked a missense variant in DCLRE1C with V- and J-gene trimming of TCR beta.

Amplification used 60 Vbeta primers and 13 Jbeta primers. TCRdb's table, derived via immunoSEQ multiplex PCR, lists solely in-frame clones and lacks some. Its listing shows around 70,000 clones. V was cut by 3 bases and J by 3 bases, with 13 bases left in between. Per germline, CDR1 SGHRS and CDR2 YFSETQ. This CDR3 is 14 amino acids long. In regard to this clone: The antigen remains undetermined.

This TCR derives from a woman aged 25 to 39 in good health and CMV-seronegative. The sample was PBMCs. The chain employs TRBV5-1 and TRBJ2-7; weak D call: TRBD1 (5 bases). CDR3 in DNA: TGCGCCAGCAGCTCAACAGGACGTAACTACGAGCAGTACTTC. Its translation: CASSSTGRNYEQYF.